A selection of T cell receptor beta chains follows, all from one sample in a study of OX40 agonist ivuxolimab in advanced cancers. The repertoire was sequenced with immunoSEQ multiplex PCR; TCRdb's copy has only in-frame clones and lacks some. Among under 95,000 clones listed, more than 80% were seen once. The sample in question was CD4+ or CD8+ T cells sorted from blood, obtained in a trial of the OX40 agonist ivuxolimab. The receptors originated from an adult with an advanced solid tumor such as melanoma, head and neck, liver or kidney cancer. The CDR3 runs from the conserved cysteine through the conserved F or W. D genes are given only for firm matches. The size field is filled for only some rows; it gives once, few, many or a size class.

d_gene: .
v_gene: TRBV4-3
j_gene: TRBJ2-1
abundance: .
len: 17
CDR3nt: TGCGCCAGCAGCCAAGAGATACAGGAGGCGTATTACAATGAGCAGTTCTTC
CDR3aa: CASSQEIQEAYYNEQFF

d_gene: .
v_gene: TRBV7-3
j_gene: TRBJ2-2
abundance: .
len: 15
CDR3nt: TGTGCCAGCAGCGCAACAGGGATTCTTGGCGGGGAGCTGTTTTTT
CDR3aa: CASSATGILGGELFF

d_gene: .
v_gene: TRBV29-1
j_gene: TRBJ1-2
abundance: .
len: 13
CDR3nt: TGCAGCCTACCCGTGGTCCGGCTTCCACAATACACCTTC
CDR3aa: CSLPVVRLPQYTF

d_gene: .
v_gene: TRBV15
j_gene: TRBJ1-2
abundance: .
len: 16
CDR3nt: TGTGCCACCAGCAGAGATTGGCAGGGCTTTGGCGGCGGCTACACCTTC
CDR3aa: CATSRDWQGFGGGYTF

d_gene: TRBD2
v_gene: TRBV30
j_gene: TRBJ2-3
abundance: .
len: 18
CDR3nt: TGTGCCTGGAGTGTAGGCGGGGGGGTCTTCCGCCTCACAGATACGCAGTATTTT
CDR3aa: CAWSVGGGVFRLTDTQYF

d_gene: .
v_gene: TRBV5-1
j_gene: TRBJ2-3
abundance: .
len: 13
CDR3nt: TGCGCCAGCAGCCCTGGGGTCACAGATACGCAGTATTTT
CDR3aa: CASSPGVTDTQYF

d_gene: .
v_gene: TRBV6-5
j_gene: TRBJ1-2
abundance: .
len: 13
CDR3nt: TGTGCCAGCAGACCCAACAGGGAAAAAGGCTACACCTTC
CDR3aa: CASRPNREKGYTF

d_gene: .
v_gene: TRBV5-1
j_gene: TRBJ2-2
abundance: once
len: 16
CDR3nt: TGCGCCAGCAGCCCACAGGGTCAGTTGATCGCCGGGGAGCTGTTTTTT
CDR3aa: CASSPQGQLIAGELFF

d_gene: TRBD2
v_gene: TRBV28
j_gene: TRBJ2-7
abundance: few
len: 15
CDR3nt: TGTGCCAGCAGTTCCCCAGCGGGAGTTAAGTACGAGCAGTACTTC
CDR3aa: CASSSPAGVKYEQYF

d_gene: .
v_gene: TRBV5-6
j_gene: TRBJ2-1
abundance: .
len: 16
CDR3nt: TGTGCCAGCAGCTTGCCGGGGGTGGATAGGGACAATGAGCAGTTCTTC
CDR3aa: CASSLPGVDRDNEQFF

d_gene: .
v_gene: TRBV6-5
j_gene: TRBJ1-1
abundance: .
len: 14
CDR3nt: TGTGCCAGCAGTGAATTCGTGTCGGTCACTGAAGCTTTCTTT
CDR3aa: CASSEFVSVTEAFF

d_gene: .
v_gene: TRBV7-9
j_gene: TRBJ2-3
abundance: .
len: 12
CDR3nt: TGTGCCAGCAGCTTAAGCTCAGATACGCAGTATTTT
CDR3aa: CASSLSSDTQYF

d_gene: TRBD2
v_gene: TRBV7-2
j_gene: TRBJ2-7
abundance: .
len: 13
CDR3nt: TGTGCCACGCGGCGGGGGGCCCTCTACGAGCAGTACTTC
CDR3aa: CATRRGALYEQYF

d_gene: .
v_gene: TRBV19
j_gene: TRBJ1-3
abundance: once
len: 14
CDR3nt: TGTGCCAGTAGGGCCGGGAACACTGGAAACACCATATATTTT
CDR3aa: CASRAGNTGNTIYF

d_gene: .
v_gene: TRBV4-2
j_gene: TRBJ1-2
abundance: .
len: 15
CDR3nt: TGTGCCAGCAGCCAAGAGCAGGGGAGCAGAAAGGGCTACACCTTC
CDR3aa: CASSQEQGSRKGYTF

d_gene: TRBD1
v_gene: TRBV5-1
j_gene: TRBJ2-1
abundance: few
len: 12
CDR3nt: TGCGCCAGCAGCCAAGACAGGGCCTTGCAGTTCTTC
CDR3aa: CASSQDRALQFF

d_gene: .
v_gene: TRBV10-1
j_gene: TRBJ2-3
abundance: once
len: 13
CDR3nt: TGCGCCAGCAGTGAGTCGCCGGCAGGTACGCAGTATTTT
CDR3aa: CASSESPAGTQYF

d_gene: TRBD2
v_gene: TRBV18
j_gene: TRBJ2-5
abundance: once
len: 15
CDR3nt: TGTGCCAGCTCACCGGGGGGGGTGTACCAAGAGACCCAGTACTTC
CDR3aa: CASSPGGVYQETQYF

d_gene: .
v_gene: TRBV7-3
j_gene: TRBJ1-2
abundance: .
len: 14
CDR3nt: TGTGCCAGCAGCCCCCGTGGGGGGTTTGGCGGCTACACCTTC
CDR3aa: CASSPRGGFGGYTF

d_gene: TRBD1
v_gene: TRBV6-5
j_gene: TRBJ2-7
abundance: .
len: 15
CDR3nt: TGTGCCAGCAGTTACTCAGCGGACAGGTCGTACGAGCAGTACTTC
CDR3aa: CASSYSADRSYEQYF

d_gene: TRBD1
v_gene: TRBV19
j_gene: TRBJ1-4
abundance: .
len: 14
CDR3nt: TGTGCCAGTACCGACCGGGACAGTAATGAAAAACTGTTTTTT
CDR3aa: CASTDRDSNEKLFF

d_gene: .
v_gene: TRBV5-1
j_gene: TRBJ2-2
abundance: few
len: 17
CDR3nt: TGCGCCAGCAGCCCGGATCCGTCGGGGGCGAACACCGGGGAGCTGTTTTTT
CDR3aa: CASSPDPSGANTGELFF

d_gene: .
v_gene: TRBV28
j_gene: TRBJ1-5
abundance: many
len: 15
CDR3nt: TGTGCCAGCAGTTCCCTTTTCAGGGACGATCAGCCCCAGCATTTT
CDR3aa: CASSSLFRDDQPQHF

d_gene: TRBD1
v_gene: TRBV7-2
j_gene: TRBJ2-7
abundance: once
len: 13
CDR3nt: TGTGCCAGCAGCTTAGGCAGGGGGCGCGAGCAGTACTTC
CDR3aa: CASSLGRGREQYF

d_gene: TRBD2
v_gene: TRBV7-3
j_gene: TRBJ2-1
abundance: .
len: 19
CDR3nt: TGTGCCAGCAGCCCCGCTCCGCCGGGGGGGCCCGAAATCGACAATGAGCAGTTCTTC
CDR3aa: CASSPAPPGGPEIDNEQFF

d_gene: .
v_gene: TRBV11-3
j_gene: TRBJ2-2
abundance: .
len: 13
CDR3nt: TGTGCCAGCAGGCGCGACATGATCGGGGAGCTGTTTTTT
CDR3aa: CASRRDMIGELFF

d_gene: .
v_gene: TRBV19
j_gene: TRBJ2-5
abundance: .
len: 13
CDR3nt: TGTGCCAGTAGCACAGGTCACCAAGAGACCCAGTACTTC
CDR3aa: CASSTGHQETQYF

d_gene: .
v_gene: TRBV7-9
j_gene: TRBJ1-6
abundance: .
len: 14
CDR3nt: TGTGCCAGCAGCCAAGGCCAGCTCAATTCACCCCTCCACTTT
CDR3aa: CASSQGQLNSPLHF

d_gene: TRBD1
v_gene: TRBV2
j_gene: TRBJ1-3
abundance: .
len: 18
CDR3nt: TGTGCCAGCAGTCTCACAGGGGAGATGCCTCACTCTGGAAACACCATATATTTT
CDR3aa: CASSLTGEMPHSGNTIYF

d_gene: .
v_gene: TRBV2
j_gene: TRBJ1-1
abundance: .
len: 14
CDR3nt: TGTGCCAGCAGTTCTGAGGGGGGGGCAATGAAAGCTTTCTTT
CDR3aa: CASSSEGGAMKAFF

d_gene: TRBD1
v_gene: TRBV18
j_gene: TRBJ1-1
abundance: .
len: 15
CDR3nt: TGTGCCAGCTCACCGACAGGGATGTCCCAGACTGAAGCTTTCTTT
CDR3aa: CASSPTGMSQTEAFF

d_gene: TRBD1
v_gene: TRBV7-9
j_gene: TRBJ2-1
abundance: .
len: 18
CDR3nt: TGTGCCAGCAGCTTAGATCTATATCGGACAGGGTCTGGCCATGAGCAGTTCTTC
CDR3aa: CASSLDLYRTGSGHEQFF

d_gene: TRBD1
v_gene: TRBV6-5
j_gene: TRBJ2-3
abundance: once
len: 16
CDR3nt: TGTGCCAGCAGTTACAGAGGGGGCAAGGACACAGATACGCAGTATTTT
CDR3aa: CASSYRGGKDTDTQYF

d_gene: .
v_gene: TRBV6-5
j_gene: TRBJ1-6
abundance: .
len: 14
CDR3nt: TGTGCCAGCAGTTACGGGGGCAATGCGGCACCCCTCCACTTT
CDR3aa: CASSYGGNAAPLHF

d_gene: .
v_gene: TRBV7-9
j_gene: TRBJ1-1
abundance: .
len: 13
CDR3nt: TGTGCCAGCAGCTTAGACATGAACACTGAAGCTTTCTTT
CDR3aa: CASSLDMNTEAFF

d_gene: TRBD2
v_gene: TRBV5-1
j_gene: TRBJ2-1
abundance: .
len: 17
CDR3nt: TGCGTCAGCAGCTTGGGGTTTAGCGGGGGCTCCTACAATGAGCAGTTCTTC
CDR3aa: CVSSLGFSGGSYNEQFF

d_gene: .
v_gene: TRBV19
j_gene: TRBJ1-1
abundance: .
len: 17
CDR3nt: TGTGCCAGTAGTAAGGCGTGGGGATCTCAGAAGGACACTGAAGCTTTCTTT
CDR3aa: CASSKAWGSQKDTEAFF

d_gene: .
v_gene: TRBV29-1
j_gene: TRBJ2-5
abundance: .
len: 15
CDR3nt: TGCAGCGTTGAAGAGGTATGGGCCCCTTCGGAGACCCAGTACTTC
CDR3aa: CSVEEVWAPSETQYF

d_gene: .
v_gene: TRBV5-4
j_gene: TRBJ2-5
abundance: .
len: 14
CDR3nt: TGTGCCAGCAGCTTGGCCGGTACCGGAAAGACCCAGTACTTC
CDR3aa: CASSLAGTGKTQYF

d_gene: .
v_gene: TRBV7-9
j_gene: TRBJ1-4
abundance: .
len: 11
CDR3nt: TGTGCCAGCAGCTTAGAAGGATCTACGTTTTTT
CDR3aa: CASSLEGSTFF

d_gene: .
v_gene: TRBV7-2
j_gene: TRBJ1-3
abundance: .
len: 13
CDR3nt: TGTGCCAGCAGCTTAGCAAGAGGAAACACCATATATTTT
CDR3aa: CASSLARGNTIYF

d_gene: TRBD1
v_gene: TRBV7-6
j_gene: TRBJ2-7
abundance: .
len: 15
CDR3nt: TGTGCCAGCAGCCCTCGGACAGGGCGGACCTACGAGCAGTACTTC
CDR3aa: CASSPRTGRTYEQYF

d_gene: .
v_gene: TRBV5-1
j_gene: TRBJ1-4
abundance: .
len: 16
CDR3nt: TGCGCCAGCAGTTCCGGGACGCAGAGGTCGAATGAAAAACTGTTTTTT
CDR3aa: CASSSGTQRSNEKLFF

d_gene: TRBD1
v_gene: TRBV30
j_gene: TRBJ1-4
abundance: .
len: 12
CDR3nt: TGTGCCTGGAGTTCAGGGGGGGAAAAACTGTTTTTT
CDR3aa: CAWSSGGEKLFF

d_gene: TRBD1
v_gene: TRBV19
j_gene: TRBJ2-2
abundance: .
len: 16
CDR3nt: TGTGCCAGTATCAATACCGGGACAGCGAACACCGGGGAGCTGTTTTTT
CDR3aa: CASINTGTANTGELFF

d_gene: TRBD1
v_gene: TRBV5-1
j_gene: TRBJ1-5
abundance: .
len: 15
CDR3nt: TGCGCCAGCAGCGAACAGGGGTATAGCAATCAGCCCCAGCATTTT
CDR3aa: CASSEQGYSNQPQHF